These 30 T cell receptor beta chains share one sample of origin, sequenced in a study of blood T cell repertoires in COVID-19. This table comes from immunoSEQ multiplex PCR, and its TCRdb copy is limited to in-frame clones, with some not included. The top ten clones hold 2.5% to 3% of a sample with roughly 150,000 clones, around 88% of them seen once. Sequencing input: peripheral blood. All receptors come from a man aged 55-75 years with active or convalescent COVID-19.

V and J are TRBV5-4 and TRBJ1-1; a weak D match, TRBD1 (6 bases). Germline V gives CDR1 SGHNT, CDR2 YYREEE (reference sequence). V was trimmed by 3 bases and J by 0 bases, leaving 9 bases between them. CDR3 length equals 14 residues. The CDR3 loop reads CASSYGQLNTEAFF. In DNA form, the CDR3 reads TGTGCCAGCAGCTACGGACAGTTGAACACTGAAGCTTTCTTT.

The chain has TRBV6-5 and TRBJ2-3; 7 bases agree with TRBD2. Germline loops: CDR1 MNHEY, CDR2 SVGAGI. J was trimmed by 2 bases and V by 6 bases; bases with no gene match: 5. The CDR3 length is 14 residues. CDR3 sequence: CASRTGGYTDTQYF. CDR3 in DNA: TGTGCCAGCAGGACGGGGGGATACACAGATACGCAGTATTTT.

The rearrangement uses TRBV7-9 and TRBJ2-5; 8 positions agree with TRBD2. The trim removed 4 bases at V and 5 bases at J, leaving 9 bases unmatched. The CDR3 is 15 amino acids. Germline CDR1 SEHNR, CDR2 FQNEAQ (reference sequence). This chain's CDR3 is CASSSTGGRRETQYF. CDR3 DNA: TGTGCCAGCAGCTCAACGGGGGGGCGTCGGGAGACCCAGTACTTC.

The chain carries TRBV7-9 and TRBJ1-3; maybe TRBD1 (6 bases). This CDR3 comprises 15 residues. Germline assignment: CDR1 SEHNR and CDR2 FQNEAQ (reference sequence). The V end lost 5 bases, the J end lost 0 bases, and 11 bases lay between the germline ends. CDR3 loop: CASSDRDTSGNTIYF. The CDR3 DNA reads TGTGCCAGCAGCGACCGGGACACCTCTGGAAACACCATATATTTT. The variable domain in full, completed from reference TRBV7-9 and TRBJ1-3, reads DTGVSQNPRHKITKRGQNVTFRCDPISEHNRLYWYRQTLGQGPEFLTYFQNEAQLEKSRLLSDRFSAERPKGSFSTLEIQRTEQGDSAMYLCASSDRDTSGNTIYFGEGSWLTVV.

V usage is TRBV5-6 and J usage is TRBJ2-2; the D gene is possibly TRBD1 (6 bases). Germline CDR1 reads SGHDT; CDR2 reads YYEEEE. The CDR3 has 14 residues. V lost 4 bases and J lost 7, with 14 bases in between. CDR3 amino acids: CASSGAGAIGELFF. DNA for the CDR3: TGTGCCAGCAGCGGGGCAGGGGCGATCGGGGAGCTGTTTTTT. Combining the CDR3 with reference TRBV5-6 and TRBJ2-2 gives the whole variable domain DAGVTQSPTHLIKTRGQQVTLRCSPKSGHDTVSWYQQALGQGPQFIFQYYEEEERQRGNFPDRFSGHQFPNYSSELNVNALLLGDSALYLCASSGAGAIGELFFGEGSRLTVL.

This chain uses TRBV5-4 with TRBJ1-2; D might be TRBD1 (6 bases). Germline CDR1 reads SGHNT; CDR2 reads YYREEE (reference sequence). Trimming stripped 0 bases from V and 8 bases from J, with 17 bases between. The CDR3 length is 15 residues. This CDR3 is CASSLALTGSNGYTF. Here the CDR3 DNA reads TGTGCCAGCAGCTTGGCCCTCACAGGGTCCAACGGCTACACCTTC.

The CDR3 DNA is TGTGCCAGCAGCCGTGGGGGGAGTCAGCCCCAGCATTTT. It translates to CASSRGGSQPQHF. The chain uses TRBV27 and TRBJ1-5, with TRBD1 as a possible D gene (5 bases). The CDR3 is 13 residues long. Between the trimmed V and J ends, which lost 6 bases and 6 bases, there was a span of 12 bases. From germline, CDR1 is MNHEY and CDR2 SMNVEV (reference sequence).

This clone turned up a few times. This chain links TRBV5-4 with TRBJ2-7; the match to TRBD1 covers 10 bases. With V trimmed by 3 bases and J by 7 bases, 7 bases remained unmatched. Germline V gene lookup returns CDR1 SGHNT and CDR2 YYREEE (reference sequence). CDR3 size: 14 residues. CDR3: CASSSGTGVREQYF. The DNA for the CDR3 is TGTGCCAGCAGCTCCGGGACAGGGGTAAGGGAGCAGTACTTC.

The chain has TRBV7-2 and TRBJ1-3; 8 bases agree with TRBD1. The CDR3 consists of 15 residues. CDR1 is SGHTA, CDR2 FQGNSA, per germline. The ends lost 1 base at V and 6 bases at J; junction bases unmatched: 5. The CDR3 region is CASSLVRQGKNTIYF. CDR3 DNA: TGTGCCAGCAGCTTAGTCCGACAGGGGAAAAACACCATATATTTT.

This rearrangement joins TRBV4-3 to TRBJ2-5; TRBD2 matches at 13 bases. Trimming took 1 base from V and 2 from J; bases not matched to a gene: 7. There are 18 residues in the CDR3. Germline V gives CDR1 LGHNA, CDR2 YSLEER. For the CDR3, the DNA is TGCGCCAGCAGCCAAGGGACTAGCGGGGGCGAAGGACAAGAGACCCAGTACTTC. Translating gives CASSQGTSGGEGQETQYF.

This clone appeared a single time. The chain uses TRBV14 and TRBJ1-2, with TRBD1 identical over 7 bases. Trimming removed 1 base from V and 0 bases from J; junction bases left unmatched: 2. This CDR3 is built from 15 residues. Germline values: CDR1 SGHDN, CDR2 FVKESK. The CDR3 reads CASSQAGTANYGYTF. The CDR3 bases are TGTGCCAGCAGCCAAGCCGGGACAGCTAACTATGGCTACACCTTC.

This sequence joins TRBV5-1 and TRBJ1-5; TRBD1 agrees at 7 bases. Germline V gene lookup returns CDR1 SGHRS and CDR2 YFSETQ. V lost 0 bases, J lost 6 bases, and 6 bases stayed unmatched. This CDR3 comprises 15 residues. CDR3 amino acids: CASSLEGAKAQPQHF. The CDR3 DNA sequence: TGCGCCAGCAGCTTGGAGGGGGCGAAGGCTCAGCCCCAGCATTTT. Full variable domain (rest looked up from reference TRBV5-1 and TRBJ1-5): KAGVTQTPRYLIKTRGQQVTLSCSPISGHRSVSWYQQTPGQGLQFLFEYFSETQRNKGNFPGRFSGRQFSNSRSEMNVSTLELGDSALYLCASSLEGAKAQPQHFGDGTRLSIL.

V gene TRBV7-9 combines with J gene TRBJ1-1; 10 bases fit TRBD1. This CDR3 has 15 amino acids. V shed 2 bases, J shed 5 bases, and the junction held 5 bases outside the gene matches. From germline, CDR1 is SEHNR and CDR2 FQNEAQ (reference sequence). The chain's CDR3 is CASSLMGTGETEAFF. CDR3 bases: TGTGCCAGCAGCTTAATGGGGACAGGGGAGACTGAAGCTTTCTTT.

The V call is TRBV7-8, the J call TRBJ1-6, with D perhaps matching TRBD1 (6 bases). CDR3 size: 15 residues. The V and J ends lost 3 bases and 3 bases respectively, with 9 bases between them. Germline assignment: CDR1 SGHVS and CDR2 FQNEAQ. The CDR3 loop is CASSLADSYNSPLHF. CDR3 DNA sequence: TGTGCCAGCAGCTTGGCGGACAGCTATAATTCACCCCTCCACTTT.

The chain employs TRBV14 and TRBJ1-1; 7 bases are a match to TRBD1. The CDR3 length is 14 residues. CDR1 is SGHDN, CDR2 FVKESK, per germline. V dropped 4 bases and J dropped 5; count of bases not matched to a gene: 7. The CDR3 loop reads CASSLGGWVTEAFF. For the CDR3, the DNA is TGTGCCAGCAGCCTAGGGGGCTGGGTGACTGAAGCTTTCTTT.

V is TRBV27 and J is TRBJ1-2; D is unclear. Germline V CDR1 and CDR2: MNHEY, SMNVEV (reference sequence). Trimming left V 6 bases short and J 2 bases short, with 19 bases between. The CDR3 is made up of 16 amino acids. DNA of the CDR3: TGTGCCAGCAGGAGATCTTTCCCCTCCGTCAACTATGGCTACACCTTC. It specifies CASRRSFPSVNYGYTF.

CDR3 loop: CASSFRDRGSNQPQHF. DNA for the CDR3: TGTGCCAGCAGCTTCCGGGACAGGGGGAGCAATCAGCCCCAGCATTTT. The chain couples TRBV27 to TRBJ1-5; 11 bases agree with TRBD1. From germline, CDR1 is MNHEY and CDR2 SMNVEV (reference sequence). The CDR3 extends over 16 amino acids. V lost 6 bases and J lost 1; bases outside the gene matches: 5.

The V and J genes are TRBV6-2 or TRBV6-3 and TRBJ2-3; no clear D gene. Germline V gives CDR1 MNHEY, CDR2 SVGEGT. The CDR3 is 14 residues long. The V gene lost 0 bases and the J gene lost 0 bases, with 4 bases spanning the gap. Written as DNA, the CDR3 is TGTGCCAGCAGTTACTCGAGGAGCACAGATACGCAGTATTTT. Encoded protein: CASSYSRSTDTQYF.

The chain joins TRBV27 to TRBJ1-5, with D uncertain. This CDR3 is 13 amino acids long. V was clipped by 4 bases and J by 0 bases, with 4 bases between them. Germline V gene sequence: CDR1 MNHEY, CDR2 SMNVEV (reference sequence). The CDR3 here is CASSYYSNQPQHF. The CDR3 nucleotides are TGTGCCAGCAGTTACTATAGCAATCAGCCCCAGCATTTT.

The gene calls are TRBV11-1 and TRBJ2-5, with 11 positions matching TRBD2. Germline assignment: CDR1 SGHAT and CDR2 FQDESV (reference sequence). The CDR3 totals 16 residues. V lost 4 bases to trimming and J lost 5 bases; unmatched junction nucleotides: 9. CDR3 nucleotide sequence: TGTGCCAGCAGCTCGAGGACTAGCGGGTTTGGGGAGACCCAGTACTTC. Amino acids: CASSSRTSGFGETQYF.

The chain links TRBV28 to TRBJ1-1; weak D call: TRBD1 (5 bases). The CDR3 has 13 residues. V gave up 4 bases and J gave up 11 bases, with 17 bases separating them. The germline gives CDR1 MDHEN, CDR2 SYDVKM. The CDR3 coding sequence is TGTGCCAGCAGTTCAGGAGACAGAGTTTGGGCTTTCTTT. Translation: CASSSGDRVWAFF. Drawing the rest from reference TRBV28 and TRBJ1-1, the complete variable domain is DVKVTQSSRYLVKRTGEKVFLECVQDMDHENMFWYRQDPGLGLRLIYFSYDVKMKEKGDIPEGYSVSREKKERFSLILESASTNQTSMYLCASSSGDRVWAFFGQGTRLTVV.

This clone appeared a few times. The chain carries TRBV7-3 and TRBJ1-1; TRBD1 matches 10 bases. Trimming took 5 bases from V and 5 from J; bases not matched to a gene: 2. The CDR3 contains 13 residues. Per germline, CDR1 SGHTA and CDR2 FQGTGA. The CDR3 DNA sequence: TGTGCCAGCAGCCGGGGACAGGGGACTGAAGCTTTCTTT. Protein: CASSRGQGTEAFF.

V is TRBV18 and J is TRBJ2-3, with D maybe TRBD2 (5 bases). The germline gives CDR1 KGHSH, CDR2 LQKENI. The CDR3 runs to 13 residues. V was clipped by 6 bases and J by 5 bases, with 12 bases between them. The CDR3 spells CASSPAREDTQYF. CDR3 DNA: TGTGCCAGCTCCCCTGCTCGGGAAGATACGCAGTATTTT.

The chain couples TRBV24-1 to TRBJ2-2, with TRBD2 matching over 7 bases. V trimming: 3 bases; J trimming: 5 bases; junction bases outside the gene matches: 8. CDR1 is KGHDR and CDR2 is SFDVKD in the germline V gene. The CDR3 consists of 16 residues. CDR3 nucleotide sequence: TGTGCCACCAGTGATCCCCTGGGGGGGTTTACCGGGGAGCTGTTTTTT. It is translated as CATSDPLGGFTGELFF.

The chain uses TRBV7-2 and TRBJ2-5; tentatively, D is TRBD2 (6 bases). V lost 5 bases and J lost 2, with 15 bases in between. This CDR3 is built from 15 residues. Per the germline V gene, CDR1 is SGHTA and CDR2 is FQGNSA. The CDR3, as DNA: TGTGCCAGCAGCCTAAGGGACTTGGGGCAAGAGACCCAGTACTTC. It specifies CASSLRDLGQETQYF.

The V and J genes are TRBV7-9 and TRBJ2-7, with 8 bases that match TRBD1. The germline V gene encodes CDR1 SEHNR and CDR2 FQNEAQ (reference sequence). V lost 5 bases and J lost 5; bases outside the gene matches: 11. The CDR3 extends over 15 amino acids. The DNA of the CDR3 is TGTGCCAGCAGCCGCGGACAGGGTGGTGCCCACGAGCAGTACTTC. Its protein product is CASSRGQGGAHEQYF.

The chain employs TRBV18 and TRBJ2-2; 7 bases match TRBD1. CDR3 length: 14 amino acids. Unmatched junction bases numbered 9, after V lost 9 bases and J lost 5 bases. Per the germline V gene, CDR1 is KGHSH and CDR2 is LQKENI. Here the CDR3 reads CASSRQGQTGELFF. The CDR3 DNA reads as TGTGCCAGTTCTCGACAGGGTCAGACCGGGGAGCTGTTTTTT.

This chain links TRBV3-1 (or the pseudogene TRBV3-2) with TRBJ2-7; the match to TRBD2 covers 9 bases. Germline V lookup: CDR1 LGHDT, CDR2 YNNKEL (reference sequence). The V gene end was trimmed by 4 bases and the J gene end by 6 bases; junction bases not matched to a gene: 10. The CDR3 runs to 15 residues. This CDR3 reads CASSPTTSGALEQYF. Here the CDR3 DNA reads TGTGCCAGCAGCCCGACGACTAGCGGAGCGCTCGAGCAGTACTTC.

This clone was seen only once. CDR3 nucleotide sequence: TGTGCCAGCAGCTTACTAGCGGGAGCATACGAGCAGTACTTC. Its protein is CASSLLAGAYEQYF. V is TRBV7-8 and J is TRBJ2-7; 10 positions agree with TRBD2. Germline-derived CDR1 and CDR2 are SGHVS and FQNEAQ. The V gene end was trimmed by 2 bases and the J gene end by 4 bases; junction bases not matched to a gene: 2. The CDR3 contains 14 residues.

In nucleotides, the CDR3 is TGCGCCAGCAGCTTGCGTGGGAGCAATGAGCAGTTCTTC. Translating gives CASSLRGSNEQFF. The genes are TRBV5-1 and TRBJ2-1, with a weak D call TRBD2 (5 bases). V was trimmed by 1 base and J by 6 bases, leaving 8 bases between them. Germline-derived CDR1 and CDR2 are SGHRS and YFSETQ. CDR3 size: 13 residues.